The rows below give T cell receptor beta chains drawn from one sample of a study of response to subunit inactivated influenza vaccine. MiXCR, run by TCRdb on the RT-PCR reads, gives a single entry per CDR3 protein. The sample holds approximately 170,000 distinct CDR3 sequences; approximately 12% are singletons and the top ten take about 31%. The same specimen was also included in a second study, on T cells expressing NK-cell markers.

The sample here was CD8+ T cells sorted from PBMCs, taken 11 to 12 days after vaccination. Source of these receptors: a man in his fifties or sixties who received an inactivated influenza vaccine. Both conserved end residues are part of each CDR3. D genes are given only for firm matches. Rows may omit the clone size; those that give it use once, few, many or a size class.

V gene,J gene,clone size,D gene,CDR3 protein,CDR3 DNA
TRBV11-1,TRBJ2-3,.,TRBD2,CASSSGGTSREPVSTDTQYF,TGTGCCAGCAGCTCAGGCGGGACTAGCAGAGAACCCGTTAGCACAGATACGCAGTATTTT
TRBV5-5,TRBJ1-2,few,.,CASSPTGYPNYGYTF,TGTGCCAGCAGCCCTACAGGGTACCCTAACTATGGCTACACCTTC
TRBV6-5,TRBJ2-7,.,TRBD1,CASSHGTGEYYEQYF,TGTGCCAGCAGTCACGGGACAGGAGAATACTACGAGCAGTACTTC
TRBV6-1,TRBJ2-2,few,TRBD1,CAIRGQANTGELFF,TGTGCCATTCGAGGACAGGCGAACACCGGGGAGCTGTTTTTT
TRBV4-1,TRBJ2-1,.,.,CASSLLPGLYNEQFF,TGCGCCAGCAGCCTCCTCCCGGGACTCTACAATGAGCAGTTCTTC
TRBV29-1,TRBJ2-4,few,.,CSVLTNRAKNIQYF,TGCAGCGTTTTGACCAATCGGGCCAAAAACATTCAGTACTTC
TRBV20-1,TRBJ2-7,.,.,CSAREGPPSRQYF,TGCAGTGCTAGGGAGGGGCCCCCTTCAAGGCAGTACTTC
TRBV6-2/TRBV6-3,TRBJ1-6,few,.,CASSYSSSPLHF,TGTGCCAGCAGTTACTCGAGTTCACCCCTCCACTTT
TRBV4-2,TRBJ2-3,many,TRBD2,CASSQEGREADTQYF,TGTGCCAGCAGCCAAGAAGGGAGGGAGGCAGATACGCAGTATTTT
TRBV6-1,TRBJ2-7,.,.,CASSPVGAYEQYF,TGTGCCAGCAGCCCGGTGGGGGCCTACGAGCAGTACTTC
TRBV7-9,TRBJ1-2,many,TRBD1,CASSTDRGPKNYGYTF,TGTGCCAGCAGCACGGACAGGGGGCCTAAAAACTATGGCTACACCTTC
TRBV28,TRBJ2-7,few,TRBD2,CASSVGLADSSYEQYF,TGTGCCAGCAGTGTCGGACTAGCGGATAGCTCCTACGAGCAGTACTTC
TRBV7-2,TRBJ1-6,few,TRBD1,CASSYGLTGASPLHF,TGTGCCAGCAGCTACGGTCTGACAGGGGCTTCACCCCTCCACTTT
TRBV7-9,TRBJ2-1,many,TRBD1,CASSPGQGAEQFF,TGTGCCAGCAGCCCCGGACAGGGGGCCGAACAGTTCTTC
TRBV7-8,TRBJ1-6,many,.,CASSLVPSESSYNSPLHF,TGTGCCAGCAGCTTAGTTCCCAGTGAAAGCTCCTATAATTCACCCCTCCACTTT
TRBV5-1,TRBJ1-6,once,TRBD1,CASSLGAGGGSPLHF,TGCGCCAGCAGCTTGGGTGCAGGGGGCGGTTCACCCCTCCACTTT
TRBV2,TRBJ1-6,few,.,CASSNTISPLHF,TGTGCCAGCAGCAACACGATATCACCCCTCCACTTT
TRBV20-1,TRBJ2-7,many,TRBD2,CSARDPREGLNEQYF,TGCAGTGCTAGAGATCCGCGGGAGGGCCTCAACGAGCAGTACTTC
TRBV5-6,TRBJ2-5,.,.,CASSFGTGGETQYF,TGTGCCAGCAGCTTTGGGACTGGAGGGGAGACCCAGTACTTC
TRBV29-1,TRBJ2-7,few,.,CSAHEGPGLEQYF,TGCAGCGCTCATGAGGGTCCAGGACTCGAGCAGTACTTC
TRBV12-3/TRBV12-4,TRBJ2-1,few,.,CASSWFGGRAYNEQFF,TGTGCCAGCAGTTGGTTCGGGGGTAGGGCCTACAATGAGCAGTTCTTC
TRBV29-1,TRBJ2-7,.,.,CSVEDPVGFGGGEQYF,TGCAGCGTTGAAGATCCCGTCGGTTTTGGAGGGGGCGAGCAGTACTTC
TRBV7-9,TRBJ2-2,once,TRBD1,CASSADRAPTGELFF,TGTGCCAGCAGCGCCGACAGGGCTCCCACCGGGGAGCTGTTTTTT
TRBV10-3,TRBJ1-2,.,TRBD1,CAINPSRQGTGGYTF,TGTGCCATCAATCCCAGCAGACAGGGAACGGGTGGCTACACCTTC
TRBV7-9,TRBJ2-1,few,.,CARRTDDNEQFF,TGTGCCAGAAGGACCGACGACAATGAGCAGTTCTTC
TRBV6-2/TRBV6-3,TRBJ2-7,few,.,CASSYFPPGEQYF,TGTGCCAGCAGTTATTTTCCACCCGGCGAGCAGTACTTC
TRBV7-9,TRBJ2-7,.,.,CASSRQGGAGSYEQYF,TGTGCCAGCAGCCGACAGGGCGGGGCGGGCTCCTACGAGCAGTACTTC
TRBV4-1,TRBJ2-5,few,TRBD2,CASSQPFTGTSGQETQYF,TGCGCCAGCAGCCAGCCCTTTACCGGGACTAGCGGTCAAGAGACCCAGTACTTC
TRBV7-9,TRBJ2-3,few,.,CASSYTRDGTDTQYF,TGTGCCAGCAGCTATACCCGGGACGGCACAGATACGCAGTATTTT
TRBV6-2/TRBV6-3,TRBJ2-1,.,TRBD2,CASRPGWGGFEQFF,TGTGCCAGCAGACCCGGGTGGGGGGGATTTGAGCAGTTCTTC
TRBV15,TRBJ2-3,.,.,CATSREGRELTRDTQYF,TGTGCCACCAGCAGAGAGGGAAGGGAGCTCACTAGAGATACGCAGTATTTT
TRBV2,TRBJ2-2,.,TRBD1,CATEDRGRTGELFF,TGTGCCACCGAAGACAGGGGAAGAACCGGGGAGCTGTTTTTT
TRBV7-8,TRBJ2-7,.,.,CASSLAQTGAGGYEQYF,TGTGCCAGCAGCTTAGCTCAAACGGGGGCAGGGGGATACGAGCAGTACTTC
TRBV29-1,TRBJ2-7,few,.,CSVEGGAGSYEQYF,TGCAGCGTTGAAGGTGGGGCGGGATCTTACGAGCAGTACTTC
TRBV6-5,TRBJ1-1,many,.,CASSYSKTPRGTEAFF,TGTGCCAGCAGTTACTCTAAGACCCCCAGAGGCACTGAAGCTTTCTTT
TRBV7-9,TRBJ2-7,many,TRBD1,CASYGDRGSEQYF,TGTGCCAGCTATGGGGACAGGGGATCCGAGCAGTACTTC
TRBV9,TRBJ2-3,.,TRBD2,CASSIAGVAADTQYF,TGTGCCAGCAGCATAGCGGGAGTGGCGGCAGATACGCAGTATTTT
TRBV4-2,TRBJ2-5,many,.,CASSQAIEETQYF,TGTGCCAGCAGCCAAGCCATAGAAGAGACCCAGTACTTC
TRBV6-6,TRBJ2-7,.,.,CASSYLGAYEQYF,TGTGCCAGCAGTTACTTGGGGGCCTACGAGCAGTACTTC
TRBV24-1,TRBJ2-5,many,TRBD2,CATSDLVGLAGAETQYF,TGTGCCACCAGTGATTTAGTGGGGCTAGCGGGAGCAGAGACCCAGTACTTC
TRBV11-2,TRBJ2-7,few,.,CASSQGGERDF,TGTGCCAGCAGCCAGGGCGGGGAACGGGACTTC
TRBV27,TRBJ2-6,few,.,CASSSVRAGGANVLTF,TGTGCCAGCAGTTCGGTGAGGGCGGGAGGGGCCAACGTCCTGACTTTC
TRBV28,TRBJ2-5,many,.,CASAPEYQETQYF,TGTGCCAGCGCCCCAGAGTACCAAGAGACCCAGTACTTC
TRBV7-9,TRBJ2-1,few,.,CASSLDTGPLYNEQFF,TGTGCCAGCAGCTTAGATACAGGACCCCTCTACAATGAGCAGTTCTTC
TRBV2,TRBJ1-1,.,TRBD1,CASSEWDRGTEAFF,TGTGCCAGCAGTGAATGGGACAGGGGCACTGAAGCTTTCTTT
TRBV11-3,TRBJ2-5,.,.,CASSLSTNLATKETQYF,TGTGCCAGCAGCTTATCGACGAACCTAGCGACAAAAGAGACCCAGTACTTC
TRBV6-1,TRBJ2-7,few,TRBD2,CASQPGGVSYEQYF,TGTGCCAGCCAACCCGGGGGGGTCTCCTACGAGCAGTACTTC
TRBV10-3,TRBJ2-2,.,.,CAISDRGELFF,TGTGCCATCAGTGACAGGGGTGAGCTGTTTTTT
TRBV9,TRBJ1-2,many,.,CASSVGQHPNYGYTF,TGTGCCAGCAGCGTAGGGCAACATCCGAACTATGGCTACACCTTC
TRBV4-3,TRBJ2-5,few,.,CASSQLWRAQPETQYF,TGCGCCAGCAGCCAACTGTGGCGGGCGCAGCCGGAGACCCAGTACTTC
TRBV24-1,TRBJ2-1,few,TRBD1,CATSDLGQGVYNEQFF,TGTGCCACCAGTGATTTAGGGCAGGGGGTTTACAATGAGCAGTTCTTC
TRBV29-1,TRBJ1-3,many,TRBD1,CSARTGGYGNTIYF,TGCAGCGCAAGGACAGGGGGCTACGGAAACACCATATATTTT